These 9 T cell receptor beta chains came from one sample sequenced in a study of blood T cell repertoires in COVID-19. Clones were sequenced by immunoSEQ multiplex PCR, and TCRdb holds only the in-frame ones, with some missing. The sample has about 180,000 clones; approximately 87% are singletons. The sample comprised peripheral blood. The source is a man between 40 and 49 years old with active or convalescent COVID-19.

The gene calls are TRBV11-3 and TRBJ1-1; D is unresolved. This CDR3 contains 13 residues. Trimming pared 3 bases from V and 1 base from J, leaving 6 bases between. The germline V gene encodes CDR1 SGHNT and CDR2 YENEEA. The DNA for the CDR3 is TGTGCCAGCAGCTTCCGCGAGAACACTGAAGCTTTCTTT. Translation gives CASSFRENTEAFF.

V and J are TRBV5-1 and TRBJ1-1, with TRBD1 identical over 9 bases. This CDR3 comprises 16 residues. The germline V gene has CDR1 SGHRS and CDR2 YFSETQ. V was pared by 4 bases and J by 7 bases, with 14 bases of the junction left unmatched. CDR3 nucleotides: TGCGCCAGCAGCATTAACCCGGGACAGGGCGTGAGTGAAGCTTTCTTT. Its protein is CASSINPGQGVSEAFF.

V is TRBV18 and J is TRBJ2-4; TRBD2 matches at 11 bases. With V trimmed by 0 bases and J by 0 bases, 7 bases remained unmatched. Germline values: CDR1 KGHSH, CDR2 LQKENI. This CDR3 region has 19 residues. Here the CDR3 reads CASSPPVLAGDLAKNIQYF. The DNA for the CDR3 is TGTGCCAGCTCACCACCGGTACTAGCGGGGGACCTAGCCAAAAACATTCAGTACTTC.

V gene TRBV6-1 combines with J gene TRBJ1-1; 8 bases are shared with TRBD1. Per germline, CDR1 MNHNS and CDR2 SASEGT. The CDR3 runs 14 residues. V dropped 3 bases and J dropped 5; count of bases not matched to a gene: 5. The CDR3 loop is CASSDVDRATEAFF. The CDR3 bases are TGTGCCAGCAGTGATGTGGACAGGGCTACTGAAGCTTTCTTT.

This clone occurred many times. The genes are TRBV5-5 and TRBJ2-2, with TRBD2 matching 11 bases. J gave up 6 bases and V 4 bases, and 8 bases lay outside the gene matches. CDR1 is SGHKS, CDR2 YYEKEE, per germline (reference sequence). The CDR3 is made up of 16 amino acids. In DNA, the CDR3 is TGTGCCAGCAGCGGGGGGACTAGCGGTCTGGCCGGGGAGCTGTTTTTT. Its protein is CASSGGTSGLAGELFF.

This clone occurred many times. The CDR3 protein is CAISEVGGFNYEQYF. The CDR3 DNA is TGTGCCATCAGTGAGGTTGGAGGGTTCAACTACGAGCAGTACTTC. V usage is TRBV10-3 and J usage is TRBJ2-7; TRBD2 might be the D (6 bases). V was shortened by 2 bases and J by 3 bases, with 14 bases between the two germline ends. The CDR3 consists of 15 residues. CDR1 is ENHRY, CDR2 SYGVKD, per germline.

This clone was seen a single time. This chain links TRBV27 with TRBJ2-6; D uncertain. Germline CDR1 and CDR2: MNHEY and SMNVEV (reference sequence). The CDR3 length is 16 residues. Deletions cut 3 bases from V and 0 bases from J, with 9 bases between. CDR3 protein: CASSFALHSGANVLTF. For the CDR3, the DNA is TGTGCCAGCAGTTTCGCACTCCACTCTGGGGCCAACGTCCTGACTTTC.

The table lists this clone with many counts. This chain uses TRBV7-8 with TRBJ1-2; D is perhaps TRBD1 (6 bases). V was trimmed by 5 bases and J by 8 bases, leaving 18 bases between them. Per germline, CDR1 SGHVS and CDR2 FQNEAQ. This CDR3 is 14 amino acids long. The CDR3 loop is CASSRGARTDGYTF. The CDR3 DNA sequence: TGTGCCAGCAGCCGAGGAGCGAGGACAGACGGCTACACCTTC.

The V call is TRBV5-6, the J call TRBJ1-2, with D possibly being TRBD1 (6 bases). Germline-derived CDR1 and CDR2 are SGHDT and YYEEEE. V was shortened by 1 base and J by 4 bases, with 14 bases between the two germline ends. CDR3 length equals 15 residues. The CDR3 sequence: CASSLLAGESYGYTF. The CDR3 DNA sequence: TGTGCCAGCAGCTTGTTGGCAGGGGAGTCCTATGGCTACACCTTC.